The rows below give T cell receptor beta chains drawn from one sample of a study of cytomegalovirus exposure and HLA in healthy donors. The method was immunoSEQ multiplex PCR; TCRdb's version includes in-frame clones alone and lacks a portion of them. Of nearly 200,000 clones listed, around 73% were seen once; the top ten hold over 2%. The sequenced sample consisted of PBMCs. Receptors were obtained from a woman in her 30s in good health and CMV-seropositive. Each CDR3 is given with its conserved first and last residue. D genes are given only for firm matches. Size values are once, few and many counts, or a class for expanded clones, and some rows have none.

CATSRVGREQYF TGTGCCACCAGCAGAGTAGGCAGGGAGCAGTACTTC TRBV15 - 12 - TRBJ2-7
CASSFTYQETQYF TGCGCCAGCAGCTTTACATACCAAGAGACCCAGTACTTC TRBV5-1 - 13 - TRBJ2-5
CASSGSGYGYTF TGTGCTAGTTCCGGCAGCGGCTATGGCTACACCTTC TRBV12-5 - 12 - TRBJ1-2
CASSLTSGGTYEQYF TGTGCCAGCAGTCTGACTAGCGGGGGGACCTACGAGCAGTACTTC TRBV27 - 15 TRBD2 TRBJ2-7
CASRPAGGLDTGELFF TGTGCCAGCCGCCCAGCGGGAGGGCTGGACACCGGGGAGCTGTTTTTT TRBV6-4 - 16 TRBD2 TRBJ2-2
CASSFSSGGQGGQPQHF TGTGCCAGCAGCTTCTCGTCAGGGGGACAGGGAGGCCAGCCCCAGCATTTT TRBV7-2 - 17 TRBD1 TRBJ1-5
CASSQEAGVGTDTQYF TGTGCCAGCAGCCAAGAAGCGGGAGTTGGCACAGATACGCAGTATTTT TRBV14 few 16 TRBD2 TRBJ2-3
CASSVGLAGLRSYNEQFF TGTGCCAGCAGCGTGGGACTAGCGGGGCTCCGTAGTTACAATGAGCAGTTCTTC TRBV5-6 - 18 TRBD2 TRBJ2-1
CASYSGQGGEQYF TGCGCCAGCTATTCAGGACAGGGTGGCGAGCAGTACTTC TRBV5-1 few 13 TRBD1 TRBJ2-7
CASSRGGEQFF TGTGCCAGCAGCCGGGGAGGCGAGCAGTTCTTC TRBV7-3 - 11 - TRBJ2-1
CASILTGGYGYTF TGTGCCAGCATCCTCACAGGGGGCTATGGCTACACCTTC TRBV7-2 - 13 TRBD1 TRBJ1-2
CASSQGHYNEQFF TGCGCCAGCAGCCAAGGACACTACAATGAGCAGTTCTTC TRBV4-1 few 13 - TRBJ2-1
CASSSWTGVLNTEAFF TGTGCCAGCAGCTCGTGGACAGGGGTACTGAACACTGAAGCTTTCTTT TRBV5-6 - 16 TRBD1 TRBJ1-1
CASSGTSGSGDEQFF TGTGCCAGCAGCGGGACTAGCGGGAGTGGGGATGAGCAGTTCTTC TRBV9 - 15 TRBD2 TRBJ2-1
CASSVGHLNYGYTF TGTGCCAGCAGCGTAGGACACCTTAACTATGGCTACACCTTC TRBV9 once 14 - TRBJ1-2
CASSPATGTNTEAFF TGTGCCAGCTCACCCGCGACAGGAACGAACACTGAAGCTTTCTTT TRBV18 - 15 - TRBJ1-1
CASSPQGGSNQPQHF TGTGCCAGCTCACCACAGGGAGGGAGCAATCAGCCCCAGCATTTT TRBV18 - 15 - TRBJ1-5
CASSFQVGTEAFF TGTGCCAGCAGCTTTCAGGTTGGGACTGAAGCTTTCTTT TRBV7-2 - 13 - TRBJ1-1
CASSPLGEGYYEQYF TGTGCCAGCAGCCCCCTGGGGGAGGGATACTACGAGCAGTACTTC TRBV9 - 15 TRBD2 TRBJ2-7
CASSRREARTEAFF TGTGCCAGCAGCCGGCGAGAGGCGAGGACTGAAGCTTTCTTT TRBV28 - 14 - TRBJ1-1
CASSFTGGTGEKLFF TGTGCCAGCAGTTTCACAGGGGGCACGGGCGAAAAACTGTTTTTT TRBV27 few 15 TRBD1 TRBJ1-4
CASSRIGESFTEAFF TGTGCCAGCAGCCGGATCGGGGAAAGTTTCACTGAAGCTTTCTTT TRBV5-6 - 15 - TRBJ1-1
CASSLGFTGGGWSYEQYF TGTGCCAGCAGCTTAGGGTTCACAGGGGGCGGATGGTCCTACGAGCAGTACTTC TRBV7-8 - 18 TRBD1 TRBJ2-7
CATRRGPGELFF TGTGCCACCAGGCGGGGCCCCGGGGAGCTGTTTTTT TRBV6-5 - 12 - TRBJ2-2
CASSLRFSGRYEQYF TGTGCCAGCAGTCTTCGGTTTAGCGGGAGGTACGAGCAGTACTTC TRBV6-5 - 15 TRBD2 TRBJ2-7
CASMPASDARVNTEAFF TGTGCCAGTATGCCCGCCAGCGACGCCAGAGTGAACACTGAAGCTTTCTTT TRBV19 - 17 - TRBJ1-1
CATSRSRADSGELFF TGTGCCACCAGCAGGTCTCGGGCGGACAGCGGGGAGCTGTTTTTT TRBV15 - 15 - TRBJ2-2
CAWGVKTSGGYNEQFF TGTGCCTGGGGGGTGAAGACTAGCGGGGGGTACAATGAGCAGTTCTTC TRBV30 - 16 TRBD2 TRBJ2-1
CASRTMGLAETYTDTQYF TGTGCCAGCAGGACCATGGGGCTAGCGGAGACCTACACAGATACGCAGTATTTT TRBV28 - 18 TRBD2 TRBJ2-3
CASSTQTTDTQYF TGTGCCAGCAGCACACAGACAACAGATACGCAGTATTTT TRBV6-6 - 13 - TRBJ2-3
CASSQHLASSYEQYF TGTGCCAGCAGCCAACACCTAGCCAGCTCCTACGAGCAGTACTTC TRBV4-2 - 15 - TRBJ2-7
CASSLWWGAYEQYF TGTGCCAGCAGTTTATGGTGGGGGGCCTACGAGCAGTACTTC TRBV28 - 14 - TRBJ2-7
CASSWSGTPDQQYF TGTGCCAGCAGCTGGTCCGGGACTCCAGACCAGCAGTACTTC TRBV5-4 - 14 - TRBJ2-7
CASSREQGAYTGELFF TGTGCCAGCAGCCGAGAACAGGGGGCTTACACCGGGGAGCTGTTTTTT TRBV6-4 - 16 TRBD1 TRBJ2-2
CASSLGGYEQFF TGTGCCAGCAGTTTAGGGGGGTATGAGCAGTTCTTC TRBV28 - 12 - TRBJ2-1
CASSPLGSRQYF TGTGCCAGCAGTCCCCTCGGTAGTCGGCAGTACTTC TRBV28 - 12 - TRBJ2-7
CASSQAGDRPRGYTF TGTGCCAGCAGCCAAGCGGGGGACCGTCCGAGGGGCTACACCTTC TRBV14 - 15 - TRBJ1-2
CASSPLAELTGELFF TGCGCCAGCAGTCCATTAGCGGAACTAACCGGGGAGCTGTTTTTT TRBV10-2 - 15 - TRBJ2-2
CAWSRGPNEKLFF TGTGCCTGGAGTCGAGGGCCTAATGAAAAACTGTTTTTT TRBV30 - 13 - TRBJ1-4
CASRAAGPSHEQYF TGTGCCAGCAGGGCTGCGGGGCCATCCCACGAGCAGTACTTC TRBV28 - 14 - TRBJ2-7
CASSPRGGTGHGYTF TGTGCCAGCAGCCCGAGGGGGGGGACAGGGCATGGCTACACCTTC TRBV7-2 - 15 TRBD1 TRBJ1-2
CASSMYGRQSYEQYF TGTGCCAGTAGTATGTATGGTCGACAGTCCTACGAGCAGTACTTC TRBV19 - 15 - TRBJ2-7
CATSRDPTSPLHF TGTGCCACCAGCAGAGACCCTACTTCACCCCTCCACTTT TRBV15 - 13 - TRBJ1-6
CASSSLAGGPSDTQYF TGTGCCAGCAGCTCGCTAGCGGGAGGGCCGTCAGATACGCAGTATTTT TRBV7-4 - 16 TRBD2 TRBJ2-3
CASSSRGWQETQYF TGTGCCAGCAGCTCCCGGGGTTGGCAAGAGACCCAGTACTTC TRBV7-2 few 14 - TRBJ2-5
CASSYSVLAGEETQYF TGTGCCAGCAGTTACTCAGTCCTAGCGGGAGAAGAGACCCAGTACTTC TRBV6-5 once 16 TRBD2 TRBJ2-5
CASSFVGDPYNSPLHF TGTGCCAGCAGTTTCGTCGGAGATCCCTATAATTCACCCCTCCACTTT TRBV28 - 16 - TRBJ1-6
CASSAGTGQSPLHF TGTGCCAGCAGCGCCGGGACAGGTCAATCACCCCTCCACTTT TRBV7-8 once 14 TRBD1 TRBJ1-6
CASRETGGNSPLHF TGTGCCAGCAGAGAGACAGGGGGGAATTCACCCCTCCACTTT TRBV6-1 - 14 TRBD1 TRBJ1-6
CASTGAVSSYNEQFF TGTGCCAGCACAGGGGCAGTGAGCTCCTACAATGAGCAGTTCTTC TRBV7-2 once 15 - TRBJ2-1
CASSVEPGRNTEAFF TGTGCCAGCAGCGTAGAACCAGGCCGGAACACTGAAGCTTTCTTT TRBV9 once 15 - TRBJ1-1
CASSLGTGVRWTEAFF TGCGCCAGCAGCTTAGGGACAGGGGTTAGATGGACTGAAGCTTTCTTT TRBV4-1 once 16 TRBD1 TRBJ1-1
CASSPGTKETNEKLFF TGTGCCAGCAGCCCCGGGACAAAGGAAACTAATGAAAAACTGTTTTTT TRBV28 once 16 - TRBJ1-4